The 11 T cell receptor beta chains given below trace back to one sample, sequenced in a study of shared clonotypes between healthy human individuals. Clones were sequenced by immunoSEQ multiplex PCR, and TCRdb holds only the in-frame ones, with some missing. The sample includes about 520,000 clones, more than 95% of them seen just once. Sequencing was done on a sample of naive CD4+ T cells sorted from blood. Subset indicated: CD45RA+ positively selected. All receptors come from a woman aged 25-40 years in good health.

The chain has TRBV19 and TRBJ2-5; 7 bases map to TRBD2. The J call may not be correct, given that the DNA end is closer to TRBJ2-7. The CDR3 loop spans 15 amino acids. CDR1 is LNHDA, CDR2 SQIVND, per germline (reference sequence). CDR3 DNA: TGTGCCAGTAGTACTCTGGGGGGGATCTCCTACGAGCAGTACTTC. Translation gives CASSTLGGISYEQYF.

The chain carries TRBV6-5 and TRBJ2-2; 9 bases agree with TRBD2. Germline-derived CDR1 and CDR2 are MNHEY and SVGAGI. Germline trimming cut 6 bases from V and 2 bases from J; bases unmatched to any gene: 4. The length of the CDR3 is 15 residues. CDR3 nucleotides: TGTGCCAGCAGCCGGACTAGCGTCAACACCGGGGAGCTGTTTTTT. This gives the protein CASSRTSVNTGELFF.

CDR3 nucleotides: TGTGCCAGTAGTATCCTGCGGGATCCAACCTATGGCACAGATACGCAGTATTTT. Protein sequence: CASSILRDPTYGTDTQYF. The chain employs TRBV19 and TRBJ2-3, with D maybe TRBD2 (6 bases). The CDR3 is 18 amino acids. CDR1 and CDR2 from the germline V gene are LNHDA and SQIVND (reference sequence). Trimming removed 3 bases from V and 1 base from J, with 20 bases in between.

Written as DNA, the CDR3 is TGTGCCAGCAGCCAGGACACCGGGACAGGGGCCTACGAGCAGTACTTC. Encoded protein: CASSQDTGTGAYEQYF. The rearrangement links TRBV4-2 to TRBJ2-7; 10 nucleotides align to TRBD1. V shed 3 bases and J 2 bases; nucleotides not matched to a gene: 7. Germline-derived CDR1 and CDR2 are LGHNA and YNFKEQ. This CDR3 has 16 residues.

This rearrangement joins TRBV7-9 to TRBJ2-5; D is unresolved. CDR3 length: 14 amino acids. V lost 3 bases and J 1 base, leaving 9 bases between the germline ends. CDR1 is SEHNR, CDR2 FQNEAQ, per germline (reference sequence). CDR3 in amino acids: CASSLAGTQETQYF. CDR3 bases: TGTGCCAGCAGCTTGGCAGGCACCCAAGAGACCCAGTACTTC.

This clone is a singleton in its sample. The V gene is TRBV30, the J gene TRBJ1-1; D possibly corresponds to TRBD1 (6 bases). CDR3 length equals 13 residues. The V gene's germline CDR1 is GTSNPN and CDR2 SVGIG (reference sequence). V was cut by 0 bases and J by 10 bases, with 15 bases left in between. Here the CDR3 reads CAWSVQWGRLAFF. CDR3 DNA sequence: TGTGCCTGGAGTGTACAATGGGGGCGTTTAGCTTTCTTT.

The chain carries TRBV11-1 and TRBJ1-6; 9 bases are shared with TRBD1. The V and J ends lost 5 bases and 10 bases, in that order; junction bases with no gene match: 6. Germline assignment: CDR1 SGHAT and CDR2 FQDESV (reference sequence). CDR3 size: 14 residues. As DNA, the CDR3 is TGTGCCAGCAGCCCCGACAGGGGGGCCTCACCCCTCCACTTT. The encoded protein is CASSPDRGASPLHF.

V usage is TRBV4-1 and J usage is TRBJ1-1, with unresolved D. This CDR3 region has 15 residues. Germline lookup yields CDR1 MGHRA and CDR2 YSYEKL. The ends were cut back, 5 bases at V and 5 bases at J, with 18 bases in the middle. The CDR3 protein is CASSSPTSKRTEAFF. CDR3 DNA: TGCGCCAGCAGCTCGCCGACATCTAAGCGGACTGAAGCTTTCTTT.

The chain uses TRBV5-4 and TRBJ2-1; 12 bases fit TRBD2. Trimming at V came to 0 bases and at J to 8 bases, leaving 9 bases not matched to a gene. The germline CDR1 and CDR2 sequences are SGHNT and YYREEE (reference sequence). The CDR3 spans 17 residues. DNA for the CDR3: TGTGCCAGCAGCTTGGCCTCGACTAGCGGGAGATTCTATGAGCAGTTCTTC. Its protein is CASSLASTSGRFYEQFF.

This chain joins TRBV28 and TRBJ2-2, with 9 bases aligning to TRBD2. The trim removed 0 bases at V and 8 bases at J, leaving 4 bases unmatched. The CDR3 extends over 15 amino acids. The germline CDR1 and CDR2 sequences are MDHEN and SYDVKM. CDR3 protein: CASSLWRGRAGELFF. The CDR3 bases are TGTGCCAGCAGTTTATGGCGCGGGAGGGCGGGGGAGCTGTTTTTT.

This chain connects TRBV2 to TRBJ2-7, with D maybe TRBD2 (6 bases). V dropped 6 bases and J dropped 1 base, with 13 bases sitting between them. CDR3 length equals 14 residues. Germline-derived CDR1 and CDR2 are SNHLY and FYNNEI. The CDR3 region is CASRGRGLSYEQYF. In nucleotides, the CDR3 is TGTGCCAGCAGGGGTAGGGGACTTTCCTACGAGCAGTACTTC.